One sample yielded the 28 T cell receptor beta chains listed below, sequenced in a study of blood T cell repertoires in COVID-19 (dated by TCRdb to 2019 to 2021). The library was made by the immunoSEQ multiplex PCR assay. Drawn from immuneACCESS, this table holds only the in-frame rearrangements with V and J called that TCRdb kept. Clones are partly lost; checked studies trace under half to an unresolved V gene and leave the rest unexplained. The sample has about 670,000 clones on record, 90% of them singletons. The ten biggest clones cover about 0.26% of the sample. Sequencing used peripheral blood. These receptors were collected from a woman between 18 and 29 years old with acute or convalescent COVID-19.

The rearrangement joins TRBV12-3 or TRBV12-4 to TRBJ1-1; tentative D call: TRBD1 (5 bases). The CDR3 length is 12 residues. V lost 7 bases, J lost 5 bases, and 11 bases lay in between. The CDR3 loop reads CASTMGGTEAFF. Here the CDR3 DNA reads TGTGCCAGCACCATGGGGGGGACTGAAGCTTTCTTT.

The chain combines TRBV25-1 with TRBJ2-3, with TRBD2 matching 8 bases. This CDR3 spans 17 amino acids. J was trimmed by 6 bases and V by 4 bases; bases with no gene match: 15. The germline V gene encodes CDR1 MGHDK and CDR2 SYGVNS. The DNA for the CDR3 is TGTGCCAGCAGTGTTAAACCTCCCAGCGGGGGTATGGATACGCAGTATTTT. This gives the protein CASSVKPPSGGMDTQYF.

The CDR3 nucleotides are TGTGCCAGCAGCTCCCTCCGACAACCAAAGAACACCGGGGAGCTGTTTTTT. Its translation is CASSSLRQPKNTGELFF. This chain connects TRBV5-6 to TRBJ2-2; no clear D gene. The CDR3 is 17 residues long. Germline V lookup: CDR1 SGHDT, CDR2 YYEEEE. Trimming removed 3 bases from V and 1 base from J, with 16 bases in between.

V usage is TRBV5-1 and J usage is TRBJ1-5, with 9 bases identical to TRBD1. The CDR3 length is 14 residues. Trimming at V came to 4 bases and at J to 7 bases, leaving 6 bases not matched to a gene. Germline values: CDR1 SGHRS, CDR2 YFSETQ. The CDR3 is CASSPRTGEQPQHF. CDR3 nucleotide sequence: TGCGCCAGCAGCCCCCGGACAGGGGAACAGCCCCAGCATTTT.

The chain is built from TRBV5-8 and TRBJ2-7; 10 bases are shared with TRBD1. The CDR3 totals 13 residues. The germline V gene has CDR1 SGHTS and CDR2 YDEGEE. V lost 5 bases and J lost 8; bases outside the gene matches: 7. CDR3 sequence reads: CASRLGQGRQQYF. Written as DNA, the CDR3 is TGTGCCAGCAGGCTGGGACAGGGGCGCCAGCAGTACTTC.

The chain employs TRBV9 and TRBJ2-1; 8 bases align to TRBD1. V lost 4 bases to trimming and J lost 0 bases; unmatched junction nucleotides: 3. CDR3 length: 15 amino acids. Germline CDR1 is SGDLS and CDR2 is YYNGEE. CDR3 in amino acids: CASSTTGGSYNEQFF. The DNA of the CDR3 is TGTGCCAGCAGCACTACAGGGGGCTCCTACAATGAGCAGTTCTTC.

This sequence joins TRBV4-3 and TRBJ2-3, with 7 bases fitting TRBD2. Germline V gene sequence: CDR1 LGHNA, CDR2 YSLEER. The CDR3 extends over 13 amino acids. V trimming: 2 bases; J trimming: 6 bases; junction bases outside the gene matches: 2. This CDR3 reads CASSQQTSDTQYF. The CDR3 DNA reads as TGCGCCAGCAGCCAACAGACTAGCGATACGCAGTATTTT.

This rearrangement joins TRBV11-2 to TRBJ2-7; a possible D gene is TRBD2 (5 bases). V shed 2 bases and J shed 2 bases, with 10 bases lying between them. The CDR3 contains 14 residues. From germline, CDR1 is SGHAT and CDR2 FQNNGV. The CDR3 reads CASSLRPGTYEQYF. In DNA, the CDR3 is TGTGCCAGCAGCTTACGGCCCGGGACCTACGAGCAGTACTTC.

The V and J genes are TRBV9 and TRBJ2-3; D is perhaps TRBD2 (5 bases). The V and J ends lost 1 base and 2 bases respectively, with 8 bases between them. Germline CDR1 and CDR2: SGDLS and YYNGEE. CDR3 length equals 14 residues. For the CDR3, the DNA is TGTGCCAGCAGCGTACGGACTTTCACAGATACGCAGTATTTT. It translates to CASSVRTFTDTQYF.

The chain links TRBV19 to TRBJ1-5; 7 bases agree with TRBD1. This CDR3 has 14 amino acids. With V trimmed by 9 bases and J by 0 bases, 5 bases remained unmatched. Looked up from germline, CDR1 is LNHDA and CDR2 is SQIVND (reference sequence). CDR3 sequence: CASRQGDSNQPQHF. Here the CDR3 DNA reads TGTGCCAGCAGACAGGGTGATAGCAATCAGCCCCAGCATTTT.

This chain connects TRBV5-8 to TRBJ1-5; 7 nucleotides agree with TRBD1. Germline CDR1 and CDR2: SGHTS and YDEGEE. The CDR3 contains 16 residues. J was trimmed by 4 bases and V by 2 bases; bases with no gene match: 9. The CDR3 DNA is TGTGCCAGCAGCTTCTTGGACAGGCCTGCGAATCAGCCCCAGCATTTT. This codes for CASSFLDRPANQPQHF.

V usage is TRBV12-5 and J usage is TRBJ2-2; D is unresolved. CDR3 length: 13 residues. From germline, CDR1 is LGHNT and CDR2 FRNRAP. Trimming took 3 bases from V and 4 from J, leaving 6 bases between them. CDR3 region: CASGLESTGELFF. In DNA form, the CDR3 reads TGTGCTAGTGGTTTAGAGAGCACCGGGGAGCTGTTTTTT. Supplemented by reference TRBV12-5 and TRBJ2-2, the full variable domain reads DARVTQTPRHKVTEMGQEVTMRCQPILGHNTVFWYRQTMMQGLELLAYFRNRAPLDDSGMPKDRFSAEMPDATLATLKIQPSEPRDSAVYFCASGLESTGELFFGEGSRLTVL.

This chain links TRBV5-1 with TRBJ1-1; D is unresolved. In germline, CDR1 is SGHRS, CDR2 YFSETQ. The CDR3 runs to 14 residues. V lost 4 bases and J 2 bases, leaving 12 bases between the germline ends. The CDR3 nucleotides read TGCGCCAGCAGCGGCGGAGGAGGAAACACTGAAGCTTTCTTT. It specifies CASSGGGGNTEAFF.

The chain is built from TRBV6-5 and TRBJ1-2, with 8 bases identical to TRBD1. Unmatched junction bases numbered 7, after V lost 6 bases and J lost 7 bases. This CDR3 comprises 13 residues. The germline gives CDR1 MNHEY, CDR2 SVGAGI. The CDR3 DNA sequence: TGTGCCAGCAGCCTGGACAGGGTTGGTGGCTACACCTTC. Its translation: CASSLDRVGGYTF.

About this clone itself: Other DNA variants within this sample encode the same CDR3. This chain connects TRBV9 to TRBJ2-5; TRBD1 is a possible D gene (6 bases). This CDR3 contains 13 residues. Germline-derived CDR1 and CDR2 are SGDLS and YYNGEE. The V end lost 0 bases, the J end lost 4 bases, and 7 bases lay between the germline ends. DNA of the CDR3: TGTGCCAGCAGCGTAGGAGGGGGAGAGACCCAGTACTTC. Translating gives CASSVGGGETQYF.

The V gene is TRBV5-1, the J gene TRBJ2-4; 7 bases agree with TRBD1. Per the germline V gene, CDR1 is SGHRS and CDR2 is YFSETQ. There are 16 residues in the CDR3. V shed 4 bases, J shed 0 bases, and the junction held 7 bases outside the gene matches. The CDR3 sequence: CASSVGQGVAKNIQYF. The CDR3 bases are TGCGCCAGCAGCGTCGGGCAGGGGGTAGCCAAAAACATTCAGTACTTC.

The V call is TRBV19, the J call TRBJ1-4; D ambiguous. The V end lost 1 base, the J end lost 5 bases, and 11 bases lay between the germline ends. This CDR3 contains 15 residues. Germline loops: CDR1 LNHDA, CDR2 SQIVND (reference sequence). The CDR3 is CASSIVRRVNEKLFF. CDR3 coding DNA: TGTGCCAGTAGTATAGTCCGGAGGGTCAATGAAAAACTGTTTTTT.

This clone showed up just once. V and J are TRBV30 and TRBJ2-7; tentative D call: TRBD2 (6 bases). V shed 3 bases and J shed 4 bases, with 19 bases lying between them. Germline V gives CDR1 GTSNPN, CDR2 SVGIG (reference sequence). The CDR3 consists of 15 residues. The CDR3 sequence is CAWSALEDYLYEQYF. DNA for the CDR3: TGTGCCTGGAGCGCTCTCGAGGACTACTTATACGAGCAGTACTTC.

The genes are TRBV27 and TRBJ2-1; 7 bases align to TRBD2. V lost 1 base and J lost 0; bases outside the gene matches: 3. The CDR3 has 16 amino acids. Germline V lookup: CDR1 MNHEY, CDR2 SMNVEV (reference sequence). The CDR3 here is CASSLYPSGSYNEQFF. DNA of the CDR3: TGTGCCAGCAGTTTATACCCTAGCGGCTCCTACAATGAGCAGTTCTTC.

The chain employs TRBV4-1 and TRBJ1-2, with 8 bases matching TRBD1. Germline CDR1 MGHRA, CDR2 YSYEKL. The junction had 7 bases not matched to a gene; V was cut back by 6 bases and J by 4 bases. This CDR3 spans 14 amino acids. CDR3 bases: TGCGCCAGCAGGCTTCCAGGGGGCCCCTATGGCTACACCTTC. Translated: CASRLPGGPYGYTF.

This clone was recorded at least ten times. The chain combines TRBV6-4 with TRBJ2-1; D unclear. The CDR3 has 13 residues. Trimming took 2 bases from V and 7 from J, leaving 9 bases between them. The germline CDR1 and CDR2 sequences are MRHNA and SNTAGT. Written as DNA, the CDR3 is TGTGCCAGCAGTGACAAAGCCGAAAATGAGCAGTTCTTC. Protein product: CASSDKAENEQFF.

The chain joins TRBV30 to TRBJ1-6, with TRBD1 identical over 9 bases. V trimming: 5 bases; J trimming: 12 bases; junction bases outside the gene matches: 11. This CDR3 spans 14 amino acids. Germline CDR1 is GTSNPN and CDR2 is SVGIG (reference sequence). The CDR3 nucleotides are TGTGCCTGGGGCGCGGGGGGACAGGGCGGACCCCTCCACTTT. Its translation is CAWGAGGQGGPLHF.

The genes are TRBV7-6 and TRBJ2-7, with a tentative D call TRBD2 (6 bases). Looked up from germline, CDR1 is SGHVS and CDR2 is FNYEAQ. This CDR3 is built from 15 residues. Trimming took off 2 bases at V and 0 bases at J, with 11 bases between the two ends. The CDR3 spells CASSLRQGLSYEQYF. DNA of the CDR3: TGTGCCAGCAGCTTAAGGCAGGGACTCTCCTACGAGCAGTACTTC.

The J gene is TRBJ1-1, the V gene TRBV5-6; 7 positions agree with TRBD1. CDR3 size: 15 residues. Trimming cost V 0 bases and J 2 bases; bases outside gene matches: 4. CDR1 is SGHDT and CDR2 is YYEEEE in the germline V gene. CDR3 DNA: TGTGCCAGCAGCTTGGCCGGGACAGTAAACACTGAAGCTTTCTTT. Translation gives CASSLAGTVNTEAFF. The full variable domain, in which reference TRBV5-6 and TRBJ1-1 provide the parts outside the CDR3, is DAGVTQSPTHLIKTRGQQVTLRCSPKSGHDTVSWYQQALGQGPQFIFQYYEEEERQRGNFPDRFSGHQFPNYSSELNVNALLLGDSALYLCASSLAGTVNTEAFFGQGTRLTVV.

V gene TRBV2 combines with J gene TRBJ2-7; 9 bases match TRBD1. The CDR3 is 14 residues long. The J segment lost 5 bases and the V segment lost 6 bases, leaving 8 bases of the junction unmatched. CDR1 and CDR2 from the germline V gene are SNHLY and FYNNEI. The CDR3 bases are TGTGCCAGCAGGGCCGGGACAGGGTTCCACGAGCAGTACTTC. This gives the protein CASRAGTGFHEQYF.

The chain combines TRBV12-3 or TRBV12-4 with TRBJ2-7, with D possibly being TRBD2 (5 bases). This CDR3 has 12 residues. Trimming removed 6 bases from V and 7 bases from J, with 13 bases in between. Written as DNA, the CDR3 is TGTGCCAGCAGCCCCTCGAGAGGGGAGCAGTACTTC. It specifies CASSPSRGEQYF.

This rearrangement joins TRBV29-1 to TRBJ1-3; 7 positions agree with TRBD1. The V gene end was trimmed by 5 bases and the J gene end by 0 bases; junction bases not matched to a gene: 7. This CDR3 is 15 amino acids long. Per the germline V gene, CDR1 is SQVTM and CDR2 is ANQGSEA. In DNA, the CDR3 is TGCAGCGTTAATGACAGGGCCGCCTCTGGAAACACCATATATTTT. It translates to CSVNDRAASGNTIYF.

The chain carries TRBV4-3 and TRBJ2-3; the match to TRBD2 covers 8 bases. The CDR3 has 15 amino acids. V lost 1 base to trimming and J lost 3 bases; unmatched junction nucleotides: 3. CDR1 is LGHNA, CDR2 YSLEER, per germline. CDR3 sequence reads: CASSQAGGQTDTQYF. The CDR3, as DNA: TGCGCCAGCAGCCAAGCGGGGGGGCAAACAGATACGCAGTATTTT.